The clone carrying this TCR beta chain appeared many times. Its antigen remains unidentified. The TCRbeta library was prepared with unique molecular identifiers. TCRdb re-derived calls from the PCR reads in MiXCR, one entry per CDR3 protein. The sample lists approximately 630,000 distinct CDR3 sequences; about an eighth were seen once. CDR3 length: 19 amino acids. V was pared by 5 bases and J by 4 bases, with 20 bases of the junction left unmatched. Germline values: CDR1 DFQATT, CDR2 SNEGSKA (reference sequence). The data derive from a study of T-cell reconstitution after alpha-beta-depleted transplantation in children. Study-level points and caveats: Alpha-beta T cells present about two months after transplant were reported to originate from several hundred expanded graft clones. Some patients' high day-60 TCRbeta diversity was attributed to recipient cells surviving conditioning. T-cell numbers and diversity, one year after transplant, stemmed largely from T cells that were newly produced.

The clonotype was recovered from a girl aged 2 to 9 with congenital amegakaryocytic thrombocytopenia, due to receive a stem cell transplant. The chain joins TRBV20-1 to TRBJ2-7, with 13 nucleotides matching TRBD2. Specimen: PBMCs, collected before TCRalphabeta/CD19-depleted stem cell transplant. The CDR3 nucleotides read TGCAGTGCTGCCCCCGCCGGCGGAAGGAGGACTAGCGGGAGTTACGAGCAGTACTTC. This translates into CSAAPAGGRRTSGSYEQYF.